The entry below describes one T cell receptor beta chain. Its specificity is not known. These data are taken from a study of immune cell composition in non-small cell lung cancer. Whole-study findings and limits: Lung squamous cell carcinoma tumours had significantly higher top 10 clone scores and productive clonality than lung adenocarcinoma. Clones >0.5% enriched in tumour were rarer in adenocarcinoma (around 33%) than squamous (roughly 75%).

Using immunoSEQ multiplex PCR, the repertoire was profiled, and TCRdb retains in-frame clones only, with some absent. The sample includes several thousand clones, around three quarters of them seen just once. Germline CDR1 MNHEY, CDR2 SVGAGI. V gave up 1 base and J gave up 8 bases; unmatched junction bases: 7. The CDR3 contains 14 residues. The TCR sequence derives from a human donor with non-small cell lung cancer. Sequencing was done on a sample of lung tumor tissue. The J gene is TRBJ1-2, the V gene TRBV6-5; TRBD1 aligns across 7 bases. CDR3 region: CASSYFRGSRGYTF. In DNA form, the CDR3 reads TGTGCCAGCAGTTACTTCAGGGGGTCGAGGGGCTACACCTTC.